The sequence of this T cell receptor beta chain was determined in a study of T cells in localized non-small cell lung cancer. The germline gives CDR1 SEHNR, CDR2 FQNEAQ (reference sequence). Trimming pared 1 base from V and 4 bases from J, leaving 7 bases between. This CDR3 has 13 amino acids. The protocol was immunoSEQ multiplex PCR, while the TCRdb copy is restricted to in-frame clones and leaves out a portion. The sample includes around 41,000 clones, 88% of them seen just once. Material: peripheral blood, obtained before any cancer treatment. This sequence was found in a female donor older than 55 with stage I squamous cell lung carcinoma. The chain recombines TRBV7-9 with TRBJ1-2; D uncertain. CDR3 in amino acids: CASSLDISYGYTF. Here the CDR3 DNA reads TGTGCCAGCAGCTTAGACATCAGCTATGGCTACACCTTC.